The clone carrying this TCR beta chain was seen repeatedly, ten times or more. Its antigen is still unknown. The sample is drawn from a study of CD8 T cells in ankylosing spondylitis. Quantitative barcoded 5'-RACE was used to prepare TCR beta libraries. TCRdb re-derived calls from the 5' RACE reads in MiXCR, one entry per CDR3 protein. The sample includes roughly 130,000 distinct CDR3 sequences, roughly 6.6% of them seen just once. Findings and caveats of the study: The study looked at matched synovial fluid samples from ankylosing spondylitis patients. Disease-linked clones were reported to be significantly enriched there. Some of these motif variants have turned up before, in reports on reactive arthritis synovial fluid and blood. About eight highly homologous variants made up a TCR beta motif that seemed to typify ankylosing spondylitis blood.

V gave up 2 bases and J gave up 3 bases, with 5 bases separating them. The CDR3 runs to 12 residues. Germline V gene sequence: CDR1 SGHDT, CDR2 YYEEEE. The chain links TRBV5-6 to TRBJ1-1; no clear D. This TCR was sampled from a male donor with ankylosing spondylitis or in good health (not recorded which). The specimen sequenced was blood, either unsorted or a sorted T cell fraction (not recorded which). The CDR3 reads CASSFSDTEAFF. The CDR3 bases are TGTGCCAGCAGCTTTTCGGACACTGAAGCTTTCTTT.